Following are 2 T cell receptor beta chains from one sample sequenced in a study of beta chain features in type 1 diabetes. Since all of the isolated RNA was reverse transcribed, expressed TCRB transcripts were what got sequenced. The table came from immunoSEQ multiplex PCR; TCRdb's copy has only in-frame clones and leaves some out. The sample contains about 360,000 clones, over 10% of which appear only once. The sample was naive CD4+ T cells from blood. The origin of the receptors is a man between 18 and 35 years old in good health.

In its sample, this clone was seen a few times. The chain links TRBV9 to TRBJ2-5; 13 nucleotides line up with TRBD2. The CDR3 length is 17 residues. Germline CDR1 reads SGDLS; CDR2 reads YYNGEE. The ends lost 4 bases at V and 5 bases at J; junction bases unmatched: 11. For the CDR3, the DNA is TGTGCCAGCAGCATCCCGACTAGCGGGAGGAGCGATGAGACCCAGTACTTC. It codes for CASSIPTSGRSDETQYF.

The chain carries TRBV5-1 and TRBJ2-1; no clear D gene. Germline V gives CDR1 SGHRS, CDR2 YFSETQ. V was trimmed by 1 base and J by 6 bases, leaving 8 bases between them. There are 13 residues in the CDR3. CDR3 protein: CASSLFASNEQFF. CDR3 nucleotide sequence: TGCGCCAGCAGCTTGTTCGCCAGCAATGAGCAGTTCTTC.